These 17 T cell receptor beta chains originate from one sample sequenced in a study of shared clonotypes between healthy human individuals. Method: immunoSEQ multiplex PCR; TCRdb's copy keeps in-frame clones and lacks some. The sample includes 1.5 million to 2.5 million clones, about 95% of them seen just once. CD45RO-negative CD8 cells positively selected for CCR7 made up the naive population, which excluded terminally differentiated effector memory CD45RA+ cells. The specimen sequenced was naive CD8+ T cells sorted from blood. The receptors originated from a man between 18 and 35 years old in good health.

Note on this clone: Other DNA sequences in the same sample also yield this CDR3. CDR3 amino acids: CASSSGQSSTDTQYF. As DNA, the CDR3 is TGTGCCAGCAGCTCCGGACAGTCTAGCACAGATACGCAGTATTTT. This sequence joins TRBV7-9 and TRBJ2-3; D perhaps matches TRBD1 (6 bases). Per germline, CDR1 SEHNR and CDR2 FQNEAQ (reference sequence). V was trimmed by 4 bases and J by 0 bases, leaving 11 bases between them. The CDR3 consists of 15 residues.

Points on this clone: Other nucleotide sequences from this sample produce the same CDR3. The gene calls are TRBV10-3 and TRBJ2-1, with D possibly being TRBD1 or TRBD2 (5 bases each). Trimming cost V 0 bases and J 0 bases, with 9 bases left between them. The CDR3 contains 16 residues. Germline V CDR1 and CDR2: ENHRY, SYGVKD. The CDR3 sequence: CAISESGGSSYNEQFF. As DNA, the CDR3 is TGTGCCATCAGTGAGTCTGGGGGAAGCTCCTACAATGAGCAGTTCTTC.

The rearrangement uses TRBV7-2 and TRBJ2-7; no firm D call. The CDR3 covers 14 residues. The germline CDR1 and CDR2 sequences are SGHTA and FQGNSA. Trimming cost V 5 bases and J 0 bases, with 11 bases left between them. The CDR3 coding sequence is TGTGCCAGCAGCGCAAGACCTCTCTCCTACGAGCAGTACTTC. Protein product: CASSARPLSYEQYF. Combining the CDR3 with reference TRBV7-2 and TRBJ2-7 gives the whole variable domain GAGVSQSPSNKVTEKGKDVELRCDPISGHTALYWYRQSLGQGLEFLIYFQGNSAPDKSGLPSDRFSAERTGGSVSTLTIQRTQQEDSAVYLCASSARPLSYEQYFGPGTRLTVT.

The CDR3 reads CASRDGKKETQYF. DNA for the CDR3: TGCGCCAGCAGGGACGGAAAAAAAGAGACCCAGTACTTC. V gene TRBV10-2 combines with J gene TRBJ2-5; D gene uncertain. Germline CDR1 and CDR2: WSHSY and SAAADI. There are 13 residues in the CDR3. Trimming cost V 6 bases and J 3 bases, with 11 bases left between them.

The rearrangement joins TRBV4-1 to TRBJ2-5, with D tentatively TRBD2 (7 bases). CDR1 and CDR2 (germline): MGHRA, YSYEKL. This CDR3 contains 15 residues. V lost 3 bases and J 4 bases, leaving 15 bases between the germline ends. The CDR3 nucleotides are TGCGCCAGCAGCCACGCTCGGGGGGCCGGAGAGACCCAGTACTTC. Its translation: CASSHARGAGETQYF.

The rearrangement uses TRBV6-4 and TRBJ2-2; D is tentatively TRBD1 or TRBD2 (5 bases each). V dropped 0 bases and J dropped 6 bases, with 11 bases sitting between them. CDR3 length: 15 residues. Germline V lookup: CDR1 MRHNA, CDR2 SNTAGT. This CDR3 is CASSDSSGRSGELFF. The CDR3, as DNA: TGTGCCAGCAGTGACTCATCGGGGCGGTCCGGGGAGCTGTTTTTT.

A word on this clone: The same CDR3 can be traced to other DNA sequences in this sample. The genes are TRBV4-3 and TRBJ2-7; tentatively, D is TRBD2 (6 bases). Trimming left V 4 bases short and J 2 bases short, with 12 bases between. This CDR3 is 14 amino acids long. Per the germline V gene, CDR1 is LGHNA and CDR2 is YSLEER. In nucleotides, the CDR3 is TGCGCCAGCAGCCCGGGACTGGGCGCCTACGAGCAGTACTTC. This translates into CASSPGLGAYEQYF.

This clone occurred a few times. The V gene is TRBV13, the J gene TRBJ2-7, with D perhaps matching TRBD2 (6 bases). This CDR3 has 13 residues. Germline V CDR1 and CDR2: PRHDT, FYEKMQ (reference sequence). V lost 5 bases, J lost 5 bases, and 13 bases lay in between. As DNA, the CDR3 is TGTGCCAGCAGCCCGGGACTGGTAGACGAGCAGTACTTC. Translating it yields CASSPGLVDEQYF.

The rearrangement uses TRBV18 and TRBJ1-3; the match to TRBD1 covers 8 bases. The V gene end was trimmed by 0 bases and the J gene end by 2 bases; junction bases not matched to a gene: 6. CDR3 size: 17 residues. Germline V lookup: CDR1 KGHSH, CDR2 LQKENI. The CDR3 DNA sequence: TGTGCCAGCTCACCACCGGAGGGGACAGGAGCTGGAAACACCATATATTTT. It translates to CASSPPEGTGAGNTIYF. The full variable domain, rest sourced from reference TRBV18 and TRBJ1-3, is NAGVMQNPRHLVRRRGQEARLRCSPMKGHSHVYWYRQLPEEGLKFMVYLQKENIIDESGMPKERFSAEFPKEGPSILRIQQVVRGDSAAYFCASSPPEGTGAGNTIYFGEGSWLTVV.

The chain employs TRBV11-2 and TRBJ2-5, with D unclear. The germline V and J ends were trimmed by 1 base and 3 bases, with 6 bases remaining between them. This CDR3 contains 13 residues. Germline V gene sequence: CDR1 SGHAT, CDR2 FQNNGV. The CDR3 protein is CASSLARKETQYF. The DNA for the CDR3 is TGTGCCAGCAGCTTAGCCCGTAAAGAGACCCAGTACTTC.

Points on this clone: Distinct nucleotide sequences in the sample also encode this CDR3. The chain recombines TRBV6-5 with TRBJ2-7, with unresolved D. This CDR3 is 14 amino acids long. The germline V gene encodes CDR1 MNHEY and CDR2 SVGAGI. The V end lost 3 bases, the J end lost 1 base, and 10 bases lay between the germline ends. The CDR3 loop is CASSYRAESYEQYF. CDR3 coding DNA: TGTGCCAGCAGTTATCGGGCAGAATCCTACGAGCAGTACTTC.

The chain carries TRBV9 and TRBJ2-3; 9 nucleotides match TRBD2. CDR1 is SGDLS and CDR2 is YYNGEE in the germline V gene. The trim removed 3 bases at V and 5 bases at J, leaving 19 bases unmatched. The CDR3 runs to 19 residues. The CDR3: CASSDPLAGNPLRGDTQYF. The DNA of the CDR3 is TGTGCCAGCAGCGACCCGCTAGCGGGGAACCCCTTGCGGGGAGATACGCAGTATTTT.

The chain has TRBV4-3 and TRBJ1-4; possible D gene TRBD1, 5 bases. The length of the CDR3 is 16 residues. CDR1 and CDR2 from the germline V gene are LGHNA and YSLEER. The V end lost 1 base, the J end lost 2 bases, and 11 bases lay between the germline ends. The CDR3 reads CASSQVGGGTNEKLFF. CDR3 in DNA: TGCGCCAGCAGCCAAGTTGGGGGGGGGACTAATGAAAAACTGTTTTTT.

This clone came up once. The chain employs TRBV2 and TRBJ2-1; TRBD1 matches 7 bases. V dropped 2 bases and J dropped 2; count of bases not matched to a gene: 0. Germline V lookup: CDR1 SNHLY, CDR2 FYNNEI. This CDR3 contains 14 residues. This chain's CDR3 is CASSETGAYNEQFF. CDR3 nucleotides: TGTGCCAGCAGTGAAACAGGGGCCTACAATGAGCAGTTCTTC.

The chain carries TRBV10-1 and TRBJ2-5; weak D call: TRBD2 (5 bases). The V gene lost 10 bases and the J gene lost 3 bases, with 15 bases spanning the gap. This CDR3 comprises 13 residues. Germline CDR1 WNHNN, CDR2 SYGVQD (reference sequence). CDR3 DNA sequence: TGCGCCAATTACCATCAGAGGGAAGAGACCCAGTACTTC. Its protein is CANYHQREETQYF.

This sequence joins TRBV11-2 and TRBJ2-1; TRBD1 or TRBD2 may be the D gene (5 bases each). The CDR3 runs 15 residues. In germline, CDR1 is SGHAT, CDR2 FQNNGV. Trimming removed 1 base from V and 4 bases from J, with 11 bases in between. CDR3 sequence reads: CASSLGDGEYNEQFF. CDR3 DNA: TGTGCCAGCAGCTTAGGGGACGGAGAATACAATGAGCAGTTCTTC.

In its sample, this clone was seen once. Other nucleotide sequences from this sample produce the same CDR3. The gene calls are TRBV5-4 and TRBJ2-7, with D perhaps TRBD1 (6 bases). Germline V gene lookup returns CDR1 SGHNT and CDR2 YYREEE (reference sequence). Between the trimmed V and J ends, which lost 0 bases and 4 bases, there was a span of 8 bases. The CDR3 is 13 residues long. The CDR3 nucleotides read TGTGCCAGCAGCTTGGGGGGGCAGTACGAGCAGTACTTC. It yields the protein CASSLGGQYEQYF. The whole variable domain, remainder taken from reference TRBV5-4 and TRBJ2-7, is ETGVTQSPTHLIKTRGQQVTLRCSSQSGHNTVSWYQQALGQGPQFIFQYYREEENGRGNFPPRFSGLQFPNYSSELNVNALELDDSALYLCASSLGGQYEQYFGPGTRLTVT.